This TCR beta chain was found in a study of blood T cells in healthy people across ages. This clonotype was seen a handful of times. Alongside a J-beta primer mix, a sample-barcoded 5' primer served in a second PCR lasting roughly 7 to 11 cycles. TCRdb ran MiXCR on the 5' RACE reads and lists one entry per CDR3 protein. Seen here are about 800,000 distinct CDR3 sequences, just under 25% observed once, and the top ten hold more than 3%. Germline CDR1 and CDR2: SGHRS and YFSETQ. The CDR3 loop spans 12 amino acids. The V end was cut by 6 bases, the J end by 4 bases, with 10 bases between. These sequences were also reported in another study, on T cells of mothers and their children.

Specimen: blood. The source of this sequence is a boy aged 10-17 years in good health. The chain has TRBV5-1 and TRBJ2-5; maybe TRBD2 (5 bases). The CDR3 protein is CASKDAGETQYF. For the CDR3, the DNA is TGCGCCAGCAAGGATGCGGGAGAGACCCAGTACTTC.